The clone carrying this T cell receptor beta chain showed up just a few times. This sample is drawn from a study of blood T cell repertoires in COVID-19. Study details: T cells, B-cell-depleted T cells, or PBMCs provided the cDNA or gDNA that served as material.

Authors' data handling: Amplification with reference gene primers provided the estimates of nucleated cell counts. Profiling relied on immunoSEQ multiplex PCR, and the TCRdb table lists in-frame clones only, not all of them. V, J and clone size were drawn from that table, and D and trimming were deduced from the DNA. Of about 84,000 clones in the sample, 70% to 85% are singletons; the top ten hold approximately 6.8%. The CDR3 runs to 14 residues. V shed 11 bases and J 3 bases; nucleotides not matched to a gene: 9. Germline CDR1 and CDR2: KGHDR and SFDVKD. This TCR was recovered from a man aged 65 to 85 with acute or convalescent COVID-19. The chain links TRBV24-1 to TRBJ1-5; 7 bases agree with TRBD1. Sequenced input: peripheral blood. CDR3 coding DNA: TGTGCCATCGGACAGGACGGGCCCAATCAGCCCCAGCATTTT. This gives the protein CAIGQDGPNQPQHF.